This T cell receptor beta chain appears in the sequencing data of a study of T cell repertoires in cytomegalovirus infection. TCRdb re-called the reads with MiXCR, one entry per CDR3 protein. The table has around 770,000 distinct CDR3 sequences, about 28% seen once. Comment on this clonotype: Its antigen is unknown.

V shed 6 bases and J 4 bases; nucleotides not matched to a gene: 6. Looked up from germline, CDR1 is SEHNR and CDR2 is FQNEAQ (reference sequence). CDR3 length: 15 residues. The chain employs TRBV7-9 and TRBJ2-7; 13 nucleotides agree with TRBD2. This sample comprised cultured CD8+ T cells from PBMCs, obtained from culture after CMV antigen stimulation. The receptor was derived from a human donor in good health (CMV status not recorded). Some clones in this sample may be carry-over from other donors' samples. In DNA form, the CDR3 reads TGTGCCAGCAGGTCGACTAGCGGGGGGTTATACGAGCAGTACTTC. Protein product: CASRSTSGGLYEQYF.